A selection of T cell receptor beta chains follows, all from one sample in a study of blood T cell repertoires in COVID-19. This table comes from immunoSEQ multiplex PCR, and its TCRdb copy is limited to in-frame clones, with some not included. This sample has just over 650,000 clones, with approximately 90% found just once. Sample: peripheral blood. Receptor source: a woman aged 18-30 years with acute or convalescent COVID-19. CDR3s include the opening cysteine and the closing phenylalanine or tryptophan. D genes are given only for firm matches. Part of the rows lack a size; the others show once, few, many or a class for expanded clones.

>NA|NA|TRBV6-2/TRBV6-3|TRBJ2-7
CASSYLREQYF
TGTGCCAGCAGTTATTTGCGCGAGCAGTACTTC
>NA|once|TRBV7-9|TRBJ2-6
CASYDRNSGANVLTF
TGTGCCAGTTATGACAGGAACTCTGGGGCCAACGTCCTGACTTTC
>NA|NA|TRBV6-5|TRBJ1-5
CASSSRVSQPQHF
TGTGCCAGCAGTTCCAGGGTTAGCCAGCCCCAGCATTTT
>NA|NA|TRBV5-8|TRBJ1-2
CASSSRRGQIDYTF
TGTGCCAGCAGCTCCCGTCGTGGACAAATAGACTACACCTTC
>NA|once|TRBV30|TRBJ1-5
CAWSGGGRGNQPQHF
TGTGCCTGGAGTGGGGGGGGCAGGGGCAATCAGCCCCAGCATTTT
>TRBD2|NA|TRBV7-2|TRBJ2-7
CASSLYGGSPDGYF
TGTGCCAGCAGCTTATACGGGGGGTCCCCCGACGGATACTTC
>TRBD2|NA|TRBV3-1/TRBV3-2|TRBJ2-3
CASSQDWAGGRTDTQYF
TGTGCCAGCAGCCAAGATTGGGCGGGGGGACGCACAGATACGCAGTATTTT
>TRBD1|NA|TRBV28|TRBJ1-4
CASSYRGGNEKLFF
TGTGCCAGCAGTTACAGGGGCGGTAATGAAAAACTGTTTTTT
>NA|NA|TRBV30|TRBJ2-2
CAWSPGLPSGELFF
TGTGCCTGGAGTCCGGGACTCCCCAGCGGGGAGCTGTTTTTT
>NA|NA|TRBV7-6|TRBJ1-5
CASSLEAGLGQPQHF
TGTGCCAGCAGCTTAGAGGCAGGTTTAGGCCAGCCCCAGCATTTT
>NA|NA|TRBV6-1|TRBJ1-1
CASATPSNTEAFF
TGTGCCAGCGCGACACCATCGAACACTGAAGCTTTCTTT
>NA|few|TRBV7-9|TRBJ1-2
CASSLVGVANYGYTF
TGTGCCAGCAGCTTAGTCGGGGTGGCTAACTATGGCTACACCTTC
>TRBD1|NA|TRBV13|TRBJ2-2
CASSYRGSTGELFF
TGTGCCAGCAGCTACAGGGGGTCGACCGGGGAGCTGTTTTTT
>TRBD1|once|TRBV7-9|TRBJ1-1
CASSSPNTGQGALNTEAFF
TGTGCCAGCAGCTCGCCAAATACGGGACAGGGGGCCCTGAACACTGAAGCTTTCTTT